This T cell receptor (beta chain) appears in the sequencing data of a study of prognosis after radiotherapy for stage I lung cancer. At the level of the study: None of the non-small cell lung cancer patients was considered medically operable. Study-level findings and limits: The number of unique TCR clones went down after stereotactic body radiation therapy, with a median of roughly 10,000 versus 7,000. Divergent TRBV and TRBJ gene usage has reportedly been observed between patients with and without metastases.

From genomic DNA, two-round multiplex PCR was used to amplify TCR beta CDR3. First-round PCR used primers specific to each TRBV and TRBJ gene. Via MiXCR, TCRdb re-called the multiplex PCR reads, giving one row per CDR3 protein. The data contain almost 40,000 distinct CDR3 sequences, roughly a quarter of them singletons. The patient cohort was node-negative on CT and PET/CT, with no prior chemotherapy, radiotherapy or other malignancies. Germline V CDR1 and CDR2: SGHVS, FNYEAQ. V was trimmed by 8 bases and J by 6 bases, leaving 19 bases between them. The CDR3 is made up of 14 amino acids. This clonotype was seen repeatedly, ten times or more. The target antigen is unknown.

This sequence joins TRBV7-6 and TRBJ1-2, with a weak D call TRBD1 (5 bases). This sequence originates from a donor aged 50 or older with non-small cell lung cancer. Specimen: PBMCs, collected before or after stereotactic body radiation therapy (not recorded which). In DNA form, the CDR3 reads TGTGCCAGCGGTGAGGGACCGGCTGAGAATGGCTACACCTTC. This translates into CASGEGPAENGYTF.